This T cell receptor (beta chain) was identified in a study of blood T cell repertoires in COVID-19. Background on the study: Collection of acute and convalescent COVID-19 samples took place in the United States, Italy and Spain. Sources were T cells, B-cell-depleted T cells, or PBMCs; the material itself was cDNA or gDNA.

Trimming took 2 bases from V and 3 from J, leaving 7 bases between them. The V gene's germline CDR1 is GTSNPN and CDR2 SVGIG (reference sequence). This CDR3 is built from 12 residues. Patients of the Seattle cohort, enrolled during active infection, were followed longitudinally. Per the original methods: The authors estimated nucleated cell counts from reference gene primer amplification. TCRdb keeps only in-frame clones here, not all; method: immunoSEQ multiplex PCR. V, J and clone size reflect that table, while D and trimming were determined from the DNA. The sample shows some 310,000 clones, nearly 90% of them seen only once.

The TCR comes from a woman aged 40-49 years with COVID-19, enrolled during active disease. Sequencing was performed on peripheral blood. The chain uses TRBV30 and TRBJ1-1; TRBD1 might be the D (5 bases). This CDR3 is CAWSPRDTEAFF. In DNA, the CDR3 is TGTGCCTGGAGTCCCAGGGACACTGAAGCTTTCTTT.